This TCR beta chain comes out of a study of cytomegalovirus exposure and HLA in healthy donors. General study points: Researchers catalogued roughly 150 TCR beta chains as cytomegalovirus-associated. Through in vitro validation, three CMV-associated chains were shown to be specific for CMV antigens.

As to this clone: The antigen is undetermined.

Sequencing used immunoSEQ multiplex PCR; TCRdb keeps in-frame clones, though not all of them. The sample carries 100,000 to 150,000 clones, roughly nine tenths recorded once. Sequences were obtained from PBMCs. The source is a woman aged 18-35 years in good health and CMV-seronegative.

The CDR3 region is CASVTDGTGLASFYGYTF. DNA of the CDR3: TGTGCCAGCGTTACCGACGGGACTGGCTTAGCTTCCTTCTATGGCTACACCTTC. The V and J genes are TRBV9 and TRBJ1-2, with D possibly TRBD1 on 5 matching bases. The CDR3 consists of 18 residues. From germline, CDR1 is SGDLS and CDR2 YYNGEE. Trimming left V 7 bases short and J 4 bases short, with 29 bases between.